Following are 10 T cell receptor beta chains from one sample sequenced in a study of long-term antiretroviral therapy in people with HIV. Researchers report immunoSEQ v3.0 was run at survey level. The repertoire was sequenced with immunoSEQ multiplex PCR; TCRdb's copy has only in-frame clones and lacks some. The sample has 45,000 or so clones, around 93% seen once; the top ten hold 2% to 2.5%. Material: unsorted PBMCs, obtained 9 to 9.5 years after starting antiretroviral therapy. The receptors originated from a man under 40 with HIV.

CDR3 protein: CATSRGPAGGDYEQYV. The CDR3 DNA is TGTGCCACCAGCAGAGGCCCAGCGGGGGGCGACTACGAGCAGTACGTC. The chain couples TRBV15 to TRBJ2-7; TRBD2 matches at 9 bases. Germline trimming cut 1 base from V and 3 bases from J; bases unmatched to any gene: 7. This CDR3 has 16 residues. The germline CDR1 and CDR2 sequences are LNHNV and YYDKDF (reference sequence).

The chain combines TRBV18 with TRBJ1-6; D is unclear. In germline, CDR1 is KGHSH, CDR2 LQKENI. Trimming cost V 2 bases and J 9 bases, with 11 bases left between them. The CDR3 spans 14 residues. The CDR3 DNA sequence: TGTGCCAGCTCACCATACGGTAGCGGTTCACCCCTCCACTTT. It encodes CASSPYGSGSPLHF.

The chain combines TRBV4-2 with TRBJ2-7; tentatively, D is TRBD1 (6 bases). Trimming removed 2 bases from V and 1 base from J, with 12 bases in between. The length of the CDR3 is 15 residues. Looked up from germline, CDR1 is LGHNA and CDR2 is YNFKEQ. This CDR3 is CASSQHRTASYEQYF. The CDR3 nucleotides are TGTGCCAGCAGCCAACACAGGACAGCGTCCTACGAGCAGTACTTC.

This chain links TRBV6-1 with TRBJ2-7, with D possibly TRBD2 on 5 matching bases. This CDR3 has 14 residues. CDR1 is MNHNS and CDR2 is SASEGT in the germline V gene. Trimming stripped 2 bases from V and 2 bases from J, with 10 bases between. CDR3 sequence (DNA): TGTGCCAGCAGTGAAAGCGGCGGAGCCTACGAGCAGTACGTC. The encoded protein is CASSESGGAYEQYV.

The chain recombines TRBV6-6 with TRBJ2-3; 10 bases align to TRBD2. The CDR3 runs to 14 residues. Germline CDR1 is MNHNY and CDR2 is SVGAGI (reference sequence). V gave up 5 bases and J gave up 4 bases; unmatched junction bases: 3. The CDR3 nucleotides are TGTGCCAGCAGTGCCACTAGCGGGGCAGATACGCAGTATTTT. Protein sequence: CASSATSGADTQYF.

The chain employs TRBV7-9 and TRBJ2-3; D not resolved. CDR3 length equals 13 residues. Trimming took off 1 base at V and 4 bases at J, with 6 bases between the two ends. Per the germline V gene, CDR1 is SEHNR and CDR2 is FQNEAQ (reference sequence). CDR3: CASSLGNADTQYF. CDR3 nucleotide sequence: TGTGCCAGCAGCTTAGGGAACGCAGATACGCAGTATTTT. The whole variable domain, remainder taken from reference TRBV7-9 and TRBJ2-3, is DTGVSQNPRHKITKRGQNVTFRCDPISEHNRLYWYRQTLGQGPEFLTYFQNEAQLEKSRLLSDRFSAERPKGSFSTLEIQRTEQGDSAMYLCASSLGNADTQYFGPGTRLTVL.

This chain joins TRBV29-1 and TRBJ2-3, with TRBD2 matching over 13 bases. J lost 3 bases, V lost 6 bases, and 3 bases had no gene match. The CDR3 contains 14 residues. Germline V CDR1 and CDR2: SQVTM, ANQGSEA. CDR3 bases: TGCAGCGTATCGACTAGCGGGGGGACAGATACGCAGTATTTT. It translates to CSVSTSGGTDTQYF.

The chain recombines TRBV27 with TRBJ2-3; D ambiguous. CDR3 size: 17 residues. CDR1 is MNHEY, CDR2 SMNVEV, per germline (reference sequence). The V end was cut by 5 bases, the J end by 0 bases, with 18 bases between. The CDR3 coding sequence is TGTGCCAGCAGTCCAAGAATTAATGGGTTTAGCACAGATACGCAGTATTTT. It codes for CASSPRINGFSTDTQYF.

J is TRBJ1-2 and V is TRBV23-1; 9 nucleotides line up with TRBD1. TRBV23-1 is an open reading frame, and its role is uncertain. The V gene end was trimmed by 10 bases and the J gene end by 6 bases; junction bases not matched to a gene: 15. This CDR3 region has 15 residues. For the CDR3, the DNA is TGCGCCACTTCACGATTTCACGGGACAGGGAATGGCTACACCTTC. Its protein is CATSRFHGTGNGYTF.

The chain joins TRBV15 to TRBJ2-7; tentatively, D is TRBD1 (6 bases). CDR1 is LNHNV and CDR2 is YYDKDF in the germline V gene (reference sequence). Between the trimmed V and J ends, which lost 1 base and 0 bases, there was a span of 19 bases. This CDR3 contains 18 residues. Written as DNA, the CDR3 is TGTGCCACCAGCAGAGCCGGCAGGGGCCCCTTTAGCTCCTACGAGCAGTACTTC. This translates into CATSRAGRGPFSSYEQYF. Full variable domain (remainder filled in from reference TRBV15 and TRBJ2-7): DAMVIQNPRYQVTQFGKPVTLSCSQTLNHNVMYWYQQKSSQAPKLLFHYYDKDFNNEADTPDNFQSRRPNTSFCFLDIRSPGLGDTAMYLCATSRAGRGPFSSYEQYFGPGTRLTVT.